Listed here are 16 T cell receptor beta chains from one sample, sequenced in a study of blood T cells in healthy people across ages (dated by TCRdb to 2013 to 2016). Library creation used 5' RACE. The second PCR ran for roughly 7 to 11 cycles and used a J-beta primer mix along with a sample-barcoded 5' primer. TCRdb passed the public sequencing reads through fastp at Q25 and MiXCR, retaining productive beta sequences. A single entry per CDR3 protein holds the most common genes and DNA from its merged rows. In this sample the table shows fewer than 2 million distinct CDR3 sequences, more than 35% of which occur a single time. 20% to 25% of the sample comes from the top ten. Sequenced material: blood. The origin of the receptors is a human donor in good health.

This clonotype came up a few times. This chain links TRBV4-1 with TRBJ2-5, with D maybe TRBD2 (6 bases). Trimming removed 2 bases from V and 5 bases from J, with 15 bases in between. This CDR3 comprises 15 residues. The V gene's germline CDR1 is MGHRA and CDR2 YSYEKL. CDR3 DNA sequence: TGCGCCAGCAGCCAATCGTTAGCGGTAGGGGAGACCCAGTACTTC. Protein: CASSQSLAVGETQYF.

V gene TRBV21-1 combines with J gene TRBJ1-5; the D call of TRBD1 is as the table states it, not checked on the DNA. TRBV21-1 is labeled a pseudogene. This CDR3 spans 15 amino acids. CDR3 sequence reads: CASRQGSHGNQPQHF. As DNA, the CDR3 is TGTGCCAGCAGACAGGGTTCCCATGGCAATCAGCCCCAGCATTTT.

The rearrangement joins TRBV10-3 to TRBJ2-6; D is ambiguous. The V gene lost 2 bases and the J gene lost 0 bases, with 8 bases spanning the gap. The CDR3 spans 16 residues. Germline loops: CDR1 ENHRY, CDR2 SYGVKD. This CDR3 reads CAISEARRSGANVLTF. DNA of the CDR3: TGTGCCATCAGTGAGGCCAGGCGCTCTGGGGCCAACGTCCTGACTTTC.

CDR3 sequence reads: CASSQGWTGEGEQYF. The CDR3, as DNA: TGTGCCAGCAGCCAAGGCTGGACGGGCGAGGGCGAGCAGTACTTC. The chain has TRBV4-2 and TRBJ2-4, with D tentatively TRBD2 (5 bases). Judging by the DNA end, TRBJ2-7 fits better; the J call may be wrong. Per germline, CDR1 LGHNA and CDR2 YNFKEQ. CDR3 length: 15 residues.

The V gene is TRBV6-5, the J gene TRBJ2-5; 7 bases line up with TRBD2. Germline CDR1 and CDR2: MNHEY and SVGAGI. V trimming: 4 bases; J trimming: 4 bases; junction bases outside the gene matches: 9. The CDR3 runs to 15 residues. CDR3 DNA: TGTGCCAGCAGTTGGGGTTCGGGAGGAGGAGAGACCCAGTACTTC. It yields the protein CASSWGSGGGETQYF.

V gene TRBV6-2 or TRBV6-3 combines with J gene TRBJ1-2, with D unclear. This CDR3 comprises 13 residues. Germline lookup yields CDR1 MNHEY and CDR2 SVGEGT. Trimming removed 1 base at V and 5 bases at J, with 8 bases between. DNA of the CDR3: TGTGCCAGCAGTTACTTGGGAGTTTATGGCTACACCTTC. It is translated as CASSYLGVYGYTF.

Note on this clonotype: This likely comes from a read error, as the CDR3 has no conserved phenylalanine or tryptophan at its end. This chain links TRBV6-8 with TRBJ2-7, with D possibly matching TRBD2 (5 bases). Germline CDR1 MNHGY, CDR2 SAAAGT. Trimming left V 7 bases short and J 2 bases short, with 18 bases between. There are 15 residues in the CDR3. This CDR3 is CASTLDCNGPYEQYL. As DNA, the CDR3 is TGTGCCAGCACCCTGGACTGCAACGGACCCTACGAGCAGTACTTA.

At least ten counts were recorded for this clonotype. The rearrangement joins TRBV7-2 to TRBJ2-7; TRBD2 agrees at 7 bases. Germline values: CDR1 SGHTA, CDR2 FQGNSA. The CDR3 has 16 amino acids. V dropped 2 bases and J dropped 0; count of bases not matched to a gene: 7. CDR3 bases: TGTGCCAGCAGCTTAAGGCAGGGACTAACCTCCTACGAGCAGTACTTC. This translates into CASSLRQGLTSYEQYF.

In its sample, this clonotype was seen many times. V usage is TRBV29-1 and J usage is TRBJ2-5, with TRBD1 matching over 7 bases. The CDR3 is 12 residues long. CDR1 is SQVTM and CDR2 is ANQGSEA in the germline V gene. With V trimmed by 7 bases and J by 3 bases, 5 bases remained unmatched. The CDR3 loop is CSAGQWEETQYF. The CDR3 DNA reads TGCAGCGCGGGACAGTGGGAAGAGACCCAGTACTTC.

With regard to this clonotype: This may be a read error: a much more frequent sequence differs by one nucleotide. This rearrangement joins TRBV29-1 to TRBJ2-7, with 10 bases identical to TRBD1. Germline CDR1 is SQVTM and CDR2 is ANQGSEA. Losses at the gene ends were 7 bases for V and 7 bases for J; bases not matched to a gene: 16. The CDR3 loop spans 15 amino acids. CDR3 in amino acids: CSADVLRDRGYEQYF. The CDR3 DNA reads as TGCAGCGCTGATGTCCTGAGGGACAGGGGATATGAGCAGTACTTC.

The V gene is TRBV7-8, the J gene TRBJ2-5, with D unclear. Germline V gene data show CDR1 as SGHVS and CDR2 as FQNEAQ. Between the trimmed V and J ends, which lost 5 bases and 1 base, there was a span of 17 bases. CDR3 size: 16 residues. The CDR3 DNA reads TGTGCCAGCAGCGTGAGTCGACAAGTAACCCAAGAGACCCAGTACTTC. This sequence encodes CASSVSRQVTQETQYF.

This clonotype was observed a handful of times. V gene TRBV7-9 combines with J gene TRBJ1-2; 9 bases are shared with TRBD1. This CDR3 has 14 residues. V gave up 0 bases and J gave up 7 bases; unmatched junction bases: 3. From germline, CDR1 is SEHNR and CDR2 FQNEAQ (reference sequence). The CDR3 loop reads CASSLAGTGSGYTF. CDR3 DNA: TGTGCCAGCAGCTTAGCGGGGACAGGGAGTGGCTACACCTTC. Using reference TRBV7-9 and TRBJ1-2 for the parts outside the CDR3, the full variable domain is DTGVSQNPRHKITKRGQNVTFRCDPISEHNRLYWYRQTLGQGPEFLTYFQNEAQLEKSRLLSDRFSAERPKGSFSTLEIQRTEQGDSAMYLCASSLAGTGSGYTFGSGTRLTVV.

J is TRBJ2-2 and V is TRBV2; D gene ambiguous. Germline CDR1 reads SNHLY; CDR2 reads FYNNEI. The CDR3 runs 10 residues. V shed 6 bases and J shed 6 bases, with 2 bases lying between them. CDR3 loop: CASRAGELFF. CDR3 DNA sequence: TGTGCCAGCAGAGCCGGGGAGCTGTTTTTT.

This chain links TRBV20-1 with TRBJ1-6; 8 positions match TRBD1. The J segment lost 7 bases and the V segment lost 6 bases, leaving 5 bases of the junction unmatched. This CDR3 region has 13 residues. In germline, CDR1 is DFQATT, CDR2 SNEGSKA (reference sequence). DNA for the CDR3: TGCAGTGCCATCAGGGGGCCGAATTCACCCCTCCACTTT. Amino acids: CSAIRGPNSPLHF.

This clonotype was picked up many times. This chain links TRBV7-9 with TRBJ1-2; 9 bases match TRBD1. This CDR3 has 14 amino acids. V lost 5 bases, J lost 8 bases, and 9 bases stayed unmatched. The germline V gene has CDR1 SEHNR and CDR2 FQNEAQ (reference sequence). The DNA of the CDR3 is TGTGCCAGCAGCCGAGAACAGGGGGCGGGAGGCTACACCTTC. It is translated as CASSREQGAGGYTF.

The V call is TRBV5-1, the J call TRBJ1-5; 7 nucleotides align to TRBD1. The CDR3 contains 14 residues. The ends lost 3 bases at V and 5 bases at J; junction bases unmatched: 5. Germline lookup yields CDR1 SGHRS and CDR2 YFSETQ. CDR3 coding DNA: TGCGCCAGCAGCTCAACAGGGGAGGATCAGCCCCAGCATTTT. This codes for CASSSTGEDQPQHF.